The sample holds a few counts of the clone carrying this TCR beta chain. The antigen remains unidentified. Conversion of TCR transcripts into cDNA relied on 5'RACE template switching, which added a universal primer site and UMIs. Via MiXCR, TCRdb re-called the 5' RACE reads, giving one row per CDR3 protein. The repertoire includes approximately 550,000 distinct CDR3 sequences, 13% of them detected once, and 11% to 15% sits in the top ten. This CDR3 comprises 15 residues. V was pared by 3 bases and J by 0 bases, with 15 bases between. CDR1 and CDR2 from the germline V gene are DFQATT and SNEGSKA (reference sequence). This sample stems from a study of T cells after yellow fever vaccination. Findings and limits, study-wide: The secondary response was weaker, and its peak arrived faster, on day 5 versus 15.

This receptor was taken from a man in his thirties or forties who received the YFV17D yellow fever vaccine. V and J are TRBV20-1 and TRBJ2-7, with a possible D match to TRBD2 (6 bases). Source: PBMCs, taken on the day of the yellow fever booster vaccination. The CDR3 loop is CSASAGSWSSYEQYF. CDR3 sequence (DNA): TGCAGTGCTAGCGCCGGGAGCTGGAGCTCCTACGAGCAGTACTTC.